Listed below are T cell receptor beta chains from one sample, sequenced in a study of blood T cells in healthy people across ages. TCRdb re-derived calls from the 5' RACE reads in MiXCR, one entry per CDR3 protein. The table shows 1.4 million or so distinct CDR3 sequences, with approximately 42% occurring only once. The source material was blood. The receptor set was obtained from a woman aged 18-29 years in good health. The CDR3 runs from the conserved cysteine through the conserved F or W. Fields, in order: V gene, J gene, clone size, D gene, CDR3 DNA, CDR3 protein. A D gene is named only where the DNA matches it firmly. The size entry is marked missing in some rows and otherwise reads once, few, many or a size class.

V: TRBV7-2; J: TRBJ1-4; size: few; D: .; DNA: TGTGCCAGCAGCTTAGCGACCAAAGCCTCGAAAATGTTTTTT; CDR3: CASSLATKASKMFF
V: TRBV20-1; J: TRBJ1-3; size: .; D: .; DNA: TGCAATGCTAGCCGACGGCGAGCCACGGACACCATATATTTT; CDR3: CNASRRRATDTIYF
V: TRBV7-2; J: TRBJ2-3; size: .; D: TRBD2; DNA: TGTGCCAGCAGCTTATACGGGGGGGTGGATACGCAGTATTTT; CDR3: CASSLYGGVDTQYF
V: TRBV6-6; J: TRBJ2-7; size: many; D: TRBD1; DNA: TGTGCCACCAAGGGGGCTCACTACGAGCAGTACTTC; CDR3: CATKGAHYEQYF
V: TRBV5-6; J: TRBJ2-3; size: few; D: .; DNA: TGTGCCAGCAGCTTGGGTATCTATAGCACAGATACGCAGTATTTT; CDR3: CASSLGIYSTDTQYF
V: TRBV29-1; J: TRBJ2-7; size: once; D: .; DNA: TGCAGCGTTGGCCCCAGGGGCTCCTACGAGCAGTACTTC; CDR3: CSVGPRGSYEQYF
V: TRBV10-3; J: TRBJ2-1; size: few; D: TRBD1; DNA: TGTGCCATCAGGGGGACAGGTGGTGAGCAGTTCTTC; CDR3: CAIRGTGGEQFF
V: TRBV2; J: TRBJ1-2; size: once; D: .; DNA: TGTGCCAGCACCACCACGGGTCCGGGGGGCTACACCTTC; CDR3: CASTTTGPGGYTF
V: TRBV25-1; J: TRBJ2-2; size: .; D: .; DNA: TGTGCCAGCAGTGAACCATATGCCTCCGGGGGGCGCGCCACCGGGGAGCTGTTTTTT; CDR3: CASSEPYASGGRATGELFF
V: TRBV12-5; J: TRBJ1-4; size: few; D: .; DNA: TGTGCTAGTGGTCCCTACCGGAAAGGAGGGACTAATGAAAAACTGTTTTTT; CDR3: CASGPYRKGGTNEKLFF
V: TRBV29-1; J: TRBJ2-1; size: many; D: .; DNA: TGCAGCGTTGAAGGGGGGAGAAGCGAGCAGTTCTTC; CDR3: CSVEGGRSEQFF
V: TRBV6-5; J: TRBJ1-2; size: .; D: .; DNA: TGTGCCAGCAGTTACGGGATGGGGCTTTATGGCTACACCTTC; CDR3: CASSYGMGLYGYTF
V: TRBV4-3; J: TRBJ1-2; size: .; D: TRBD1; DNA: TGCGCCAGCAGCCCAACCGGGACAGGGGACAACTATGGCTACACCTTC; CDR3: CASSPTGTGDNYGYTF
V: TRBV10-2; J: TRBJ2-5; size: .; D: TRBD2; DNA: TGCGCCAGCAGAAGGACTAGCGGGGCTGGAGAGACCCAGTACTTC; CDR3: CASRRTSGAGETQYF
V: TRBV7-2; J: TRBJ2-5; size: few; D: .; DNA: TGTGCCAGCAGCTTGGCGGGAATGAAAGAGACCCAGTACTTC; CDR3: CASSLAGMKETQYF
V: TRBV12-3/TRBV12-4; J: TRBJ1-1; size: .; D: .; DNA: TGTGCCAGCAGTCTCTTGGGTAGGACTGAAGCTTTCTTT; CDR3: CASSLLGRTEAFF
V: TRBV7-9; J: TRBJ1-2; size: many; D: .; DNA: TGTGCCAGCAGCTTAGGGCAGAACAACTATGGCTACACCTTC; CDR3: CASSLGQNNYGYTF
V: TRBV4-1; J: TRBJ2-1; size: .; D: TRBD2; DNA: TGCGCCAGCAGCCAAACCTCTAGCGGGTTCCGCTCCTACAATGAGCAGTTCTTC; CDR3: CASSQTSSGFRSYNEQFF
V: TRBV20-1; J: TRBJ2-3; size: .; D: TRBD2; DNA: TGCAGTGCTAGAGATCCGACTAGCGGGAGCACAGATGCGCAGTATTTT; CDR3: CSARDPTSGSTDAQYF
V: TRBV24-1; J: TRBJ2-1; size: .; D: .; DNA: TGTGCCACCGCTTCGGGTCAGACTTACAATGAGCAGTTCTTC; CDR3: CATASGQTYNEQFF
V: TRBV12-3/TRBV12-4; J: TRBJ2-1; size: .; D: .; DNA: TGTGCCAGCAGTTTTGGGGTGGGGACTCCGACCTACAATGAGCAGTTCTTC; CDR3: CASSFGVGTPTYNEQFF
V: TRBV28; J: TRBJ2-1; size: few; D: .; DNA: TGTGCCAGCACGGCGGCGTCGGGAACAGATGAGCAGTTCTTC; CDR3: CASTAASGTDEQFF
V: TRBV4-1; J: TRBJ2-3; size: few; D: .; DNA: TGCGCCAGCAGCCAAATGGGGGCAGATACGCAGTATTTT; CDR3: CASSQMGADTQYF
V: TRBV5-1; J: TRBJ1-1; size: few; D: .; DNA: TGCGCCAGCAGCTTGGACAGGGCCGACACTGAAGCTTTCTTT; CDR3: CASSLDRADTEAFF
V: TRBV3-1; J: TRBJ1-2; size: .; D: .; DNA: TGTGCCAGCAGCCAAGATCTTGGCGGGGCCTCAGCCGGCTACACCTTC; CDR3: CASSQDLGGASAGYTF
V: TRBV27; J: TRBJ1-2; size: many; D: .; DNA: TGTGCCAGCAGCCTGGGGGTAAACTATGGCTACACCTTC; CDR3: CASSLGVNYGYTF
V: TRBV10-3; J: TRBJ1-5; size: .; D: TRBD1; DNA: TGTGCCATCAGTGGGGACAGCCAGCAGCCCCAGCATTTT; CDR3: CAISGDSQQPQHF
V: TRBV25-1; J: TRBJ1-2; size: .; D: .; DNA: TGTGCCAGCACCCATCCCGGGTCGGGTGGCTACACCTTC; CDR3: CASTHPGSGGYTF
V: TRBV2; J: TRBJ1-4; size: .; D: TRBD1; DNA: TGTGCCAGCAGGGGGGACAGTCCAGCCTCGTTTTTT; CDR3: CASRGDSPASFF
V: TRBV7-2; J: TRBJ2-7; size: .; D: TRBD2; DNA: TGTGCCAGCAGTTTAGGGGCGGGAGGTGCATACGAGCAGTACTTC; CDR3: CASSLGAGGAYEQYF
V: TRBV12-3/TRBV12-4; J: TRBJ1-5; size: .; D: .; DNA: TGTGCCAGCAGTTTAAGGGCCGGGGGCAATCAGCCCCAGCATTTT; CDR3: CASSLRAGGNQPQHF
V: TRBV4-3; J: TRBJ1-4; size: few; D: .; DNA: TGCGCCAGCAGCCAAGATAGCGGGCAGCTGGCTGAAAAACTGTTTTTT; CDR3: CASSQDSGQLAEKLFF
V: TRBV2; J: TRBJ2-1; size: few; D: TRBD2; DNA: TGTGCCAGCATGGGGGTAGGACTAGCAGGTGACAATGAGCAGTTCTTC; CDR3: CASMGVGLAGDNEQFF
V: TRBV12-3/TRBV12-4; J: TRBJ2-3; size: few; D: TRBD2; DNA: TGTGCCAGCAGACTAGCGGGGGGACGCTCAGATACGCAGTATTTT; CDR3: CASRLAGGRSDTQYF
V: TRBV7-2; J: TRBJ2-3; size: .; D: TRBD2; DNA: TGTGCCAGCAGCTTACAGGCTAGCGGGGGGAGGGATACGCAGTATTTT; CDR3: CASSLQASGGRDTQYF
V: TRBV6-2/TRBV6-3; J: TRBJ2-5; size: .; D: TRBD1; DNA: TGTGCCAGCAGTTCCGACAGGGGGCAGCATAATCAGAATGAGCAGTACTTC; CDR3: CASSSDRGQHNQNEQYF
V: TRBV25-1; J: TRBJ1-1; size: .; D: .; DNA: TGTGCCAGCAGTGAATGGGGTCACATGAACACTGAAGCTTTCTTT; CDR3: CASSEWGHMNTEAFF
V: TRBV12-3/TRBV12-4; J: TRBJ2-1; size: many; D: .; DNA: TGTGCCAGCAGTTTAGGGGTAGCCTACAATGAGCAGTTCTTC; CDR3: CASSLGVAYNEQFF
V: TRBV2; J: TRBJ2-1; size: .; D: .; DNA: TGTGCCAGCAGTGACCTGGGGGCCTCCTACAATGAGCAGTTCTTC; CDR3: CASSDLGASYNEQFF
V: TRBV29-1; J: TRBJ2-7; size: .; D: .; DNA: TGCAGCGTTGCTGGGGTTAAGGAAGGCGAGCAGTACTTC; CDR3: CSVAGVKEGEQYF
V: TRBV4-3; J: TRBJ2-7; size: many; D: .; DNA: TGCGCCAGCAGCCTCGGGATGACATCCCCCTACGAGCAGTACTTC; CDR3: CASSLGMTSPYEQYF
V: TRBV2; J: TRBJ1-1; size: .; D: .; DNA: TGTGCCAGCAGTGAAGACTTCGTTCAAGCTTTCTTT; CDR3: CASSEDFVQAFF
V: TRBV5-8; J: TRBJ2-1; size: few; D: TRBD2; DNA: TGTGCCAGCGCTCGGTCCAGCGGGATTTACAATGAGCAGTTCTTC; CDR3: CASARSSGIYNEQFF
V: TRBV29-1; J: TRBJ2-1; size: .; D: TRBD1; DNA: TGCAGCGTGGCGAGACGACAGGGACCAGGACATGAGCAGTTCTTC; CDR3: CSVARRQGPGHEQFF
V: TRBV29-1; J: TRBJ2-5; size: .; D: .; DNA: TGCAGCGGGGGAACGCAAGAGACCCAGTACTTC; CDR3: CSGGTQETQYF
V: TRBV6-5; J: TRBJ2-7; size: .; D: .; DNA: TGTGCCAGCAGTAAGGGAGACTACGAGCAGTACTTC; CDR3: CASSKGDYEQYF
V: TRBV29-1; J: TRBJ2-7; size: many; D: TRBD1; DNA: TGCAGCGTGGGACAGAACTACGAGCAGTACTTC; CDR3: CSVGQNYEQYF
V: TRBV24-1; J: TRBJ2-3; size: .; D: TRBD1; DNA: TGTGCCACCAGTGACCAGGACAGGGCGGGAGATACGCAGTATTTT; CDR3: CATSDQDRAGDTQYF
V: TRBV7-9; J: TRBJ2-1; size: .; D: .; DNA: TGTGCCAGCAGCCCTGGGGGGGGCGGCTCCTACAATGAGCAGTTCTTC; CDR3: CASSPGGGGSYNEQFF
V: TRBV6-6; J: TRBJ2-1; size: many; D: .; DNA: TGTGCCAGCGGATTGACAGTTTACAATGAGCAGTTCTTC; CDR3: CASGLTVYNEQFF
V: TRBV6-6; J: TRBJ1-2; size: few; D: .; DNA: TGTGCCAGCATATATGGCGGGGGGGTAGAAGGCTACACCTTC; CDR3: CASIYGGGVEGYTF
V: TRBV20-1; J: TRBJ2-1; size: once; D: TRBD2; DNA: TGCAGTGCTAGAATGGGAATAGCGGGGGGCCGCTCCTACAATGAGCAGTTCTTC; CDR3: CSARMGIAGGRSYNEQFF
V: TRBV5-1; J: TRBJ2-1; size: .; D: .; DNA: TGCGCCAGCAGCCCGGACAGAATTGAGCAGTTCTTC; CDR3: CASSPDRIEQFF
V: TRBV4-1; J: TRBJ2-1; size: .; D: .; DNA: TGCGCCAGCAGCCAGGTCGGGGTTGCCCACAATGAGCAGTTCTTC; CDR3: CASSQVGVAHNEQFF
V: TRBV6-2/TRBV6-3; J: TRBJ2-1; size: few; D: TRBD2; DNA: TGTGCCAGCAGTGGACTAGCCTTCAATGAGCAGTTCTTC; CDR3: CASSGLAFNEQFF
V: TRBV6-5; J: TRBJ1-1; size: few; D: .; DNA: TGTGCCAGCAGTACGGAAGGGGGGAACACTGAAGCTTTCTTT; CDR3: CASSTEGGNTEAFF
V: TRBV6-2/TRBV6-3; J: TRBJ2-5; size: .; D: .; DNA: TGTGCCAGCAGTTACATGGCCCTCTACAATGAGCAGTACTTC; CDR3: CASSYMALYNEQYF
V: TRBV7-2; J: TRBJ2-5; size: .; D: .; DNA: TGTGCCAGCAGCTTAGGGTCCTGGACCCAGTACTTC; CDR3: CASSLGSWTQYF
V: TRBV5-1; J: TRBJ1-4; size: .; D: .; DNA: TGCGCCAGCAGCTTGGGGACGGTAACTGAGGAAAAACTGTTTTTT; CDR3: CASSLGTVTEEKLFF
V: TRBV6-2/TRBV6-3; J: TRBJ2-1; size: .; D: .; DNA: TGTGCCAGCAGACGGGAGTACCCCTACAATGAGCAGTTCTTC; CDR3: CASRREYPYNEQFF